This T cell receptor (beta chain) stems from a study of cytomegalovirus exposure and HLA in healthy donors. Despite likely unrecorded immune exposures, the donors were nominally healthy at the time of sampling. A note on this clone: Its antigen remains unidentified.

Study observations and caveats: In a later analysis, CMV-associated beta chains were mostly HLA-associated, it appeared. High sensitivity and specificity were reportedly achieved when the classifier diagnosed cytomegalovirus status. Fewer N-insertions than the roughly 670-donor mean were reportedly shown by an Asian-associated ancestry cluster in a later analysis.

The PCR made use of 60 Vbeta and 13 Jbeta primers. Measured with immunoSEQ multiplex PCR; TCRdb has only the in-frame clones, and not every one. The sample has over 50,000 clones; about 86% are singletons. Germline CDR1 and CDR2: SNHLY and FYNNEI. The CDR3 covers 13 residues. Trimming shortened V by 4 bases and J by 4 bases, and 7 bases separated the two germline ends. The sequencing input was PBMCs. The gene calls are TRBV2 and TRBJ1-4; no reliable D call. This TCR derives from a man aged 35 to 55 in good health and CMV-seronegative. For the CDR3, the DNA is TGTGCCAGCAGTGGGACTTTTAATGAAAAACTGTTTTTT. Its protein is CASSGTFNEKLFF.